A single sample gave rise to the 22 T cell receptor beta chains below, sequenced in a study of cytotoxic CD8 clonotypes in ibrutinib-treated CLL. Profiled with immunoSEQ multiplex PCR; TCRdb holds only in-frame clones, not every one. The repertoire includes more than 200,000 clones, roughly 70% of them detected once, and 15% sits in the top ten. The input for sequencing was PBMCs, taken after 24 months of ibrutinib treatment. These receptors all come from a human donor with chronic lymphocytic leukemia.

This sequence joins TRBV15 and TRBJ2-1; TRBD2 might be the D (6 bases). This CDR3 has 16 residues. V lost 3 bases and J lost 2, with 14 bases in between. Germline V gene sequence: CDR1 LNHNV, CDR2 YYDKDF (reference sequence). CDR3 sequence: CATSRPSSGPYNEQFF. The CDR3 nucleotides read TGTGCCACCAGCAGGCCCAGCAGCGGGCCCTACAATGAGCAGTTCTTC.

This clone was seen once. The chain combines TRBV7-6 with TRBJ1-2; 10 bases are a match to TRBD1. Germline V lookup: CDR1 SGHVS, CDR2 FNYEAQ. The trim removed 0 bases at V and 6 bases at J, leaving 13 bases unmatched. This CDR3 has 18 residues. CDR3 coding DNA: TGTGCCAGCAGCTTAGCTTTTGGGACAGGGGATCATCTAGATGGCTACACCTTC. Its translation: CASSLAFGTGDHLDGYTF.

The genes are TRBV4-2 and TRBJ2-7; D gene unclear. The CDR3 consists of 14 residues. V was trimmed by 4 bases and J by 7 bases, leaving 17 bases between them. The germline gives CDR1 LGHNA, CDR2 YNFKEQ. The CDR3 coding sequence is TGTGCCAGCAGCCGTACCCTTCCTTTAGGAGAGCAGTACTTC. It is translated as CASSRTLPLGEQYF.

The V call is TRBV9, the J call TRBJ2-7; D is possibly TRBD2 (5 bases). CDR1 and CDR2 from the germline V gene are SGDLS and YYNGEE. CDR3 size: 14 residues. Trimming pared 1 base from V and 1 base from J, leaving 9 bases between. Written as DNA, the CDR3 is TGTGCCAGCAGCGTAAGCGGACTTTCCTACGAGCAGTACTTC. Translating it yields CASSVSGLSYEQYF.

The genes are TRBV28 and TRBJ1-4; D is perhaps TRBD1 (5 bases). Germline values: CDR1 MDHEN, CDR2 SYDVKM. This CDR3 is built from 14 residues. V lost 7 bases to trimming and J lost 5 bases, with 14 bases between them. In DNA form, the CDR3 reads TGTGCCAGCATCGATGGGGGGAAGAATGAAAAACTGTTTTTT. Its protein product is CASIDGGKNEKLFF.

The genes are TRBV27 and TRBJ2-7, with 16 bases matching TRBD2. The germline CDR1 and CDR2 sequences are MNHEY and SMNVEV (reference sequence). V shed 9 bases and J 5 bases; nucleotides not matched to a gene: 4. The CDR3 covers 14 residues. The CDR3 sequence is CASWGLAGGDEQYF. The CDR3 DNA follows: TGTGCCAGTTGGGGACTAGCGGGAGGGGACGAGCAGTACTTC.

The chain recombines TRBV7-2 with TRBJ2-7; maybe TRBD1 (6 bases). The germline V and J ends were trimmed by 5 bases and 2 bases, with 13 bases remaining between them. The CDR3 loop spans 14 amino acids. Germline loops: CDR1 SGHTA, CDR2 FQGNSA. CDR3 sequence (DNA): TGTGCCAGCAGCCCAAGACAGGTGCCCTACGAGCAGTACTTC. Translation gives CASSPRQVPYEQYF.

The J gene is TRBJ2-7, the V gene TRBV5-6; D is perhaps TRBD1 or TRBD2 (5 bases each). The germline CDR1 and CDR2 sequences are SGHDT and YYEEEE. Trimming stripped 6 bases from V and 3 bases from J, with 13 bases between. The CDR3 sequence is 13 residues long. CDR3 nucleotide sequence: TGTGCCAGCACCGTCCTGGGGGACTACGAGCAGTACTTC. Its protein is CASTVLGDYEQYF.

V is TRBV11-2 and J is TRBJ1-5; the match to TRBD1 covers 9 bases. This CDR3 has 15 amino acids. Germline trimming cut 2 bases from V and 7 bases from J; bases unmatched to any gene: 6. CDR1 and CDR2 (germline): SGHAT, FQNNGV. CDR3 DNA sequence: TGTGCCAGCAGCTTAATACAGGGGGCAGGCCAGCCCCAGCATTTT. Protein: CASSLIQGAGQPQHF.

The genes are TRBV5-1 and TRBJ2-7, with 9 bases identical to TRBD1. The CDR3 is 14 amino acids. Germline CDR1 reads SGHRS; CDR2 reads YFSETQ. V was pared by 7 bases and J by 4 bases, with 9 bases of the junction left unmatched. In DNA, the CDR3 is TGCGCCAGCTGCCCGGGACAGGGTATTTACGAGCAGTACTTC. Translated: CASCPGQGIYEQYF.

The gene calls are TRBV19 and TRBJ2-5, with D unclear. The germline gives CDR1 LNHDA, CDR2 SQIVND (reference sequence). The V and J ends lost 3 bases and 4 bases respectively, with 18 bases between them. The CDR3 is made up of 16 amino acids. In nucleotides, the CDR3 is TGTGCCAGTAGTATCCGTTGGAGCCCGCCCCCAGAGACCCAGTACTTC. Amino acid sequence: CASSIRWSPPPETQYF.

J is TRBJ1-3 and V is TRBV14; the D is unclear. The V end lost 1 base, the J end lost 11 bases, and 6 bases lay between the germline ends. Germline-derived CDR1 and CDR2 are SGHDN and FVKESK. The CDR3 has 11 residues. The CDR3 nucleotides are TGTGCCAGCAGCCAAGGAGGACCCATATATTTT. Its protein product is CASSQGGPIYF. Supplemented by reference TRBV14 and TRBJ1-3, the full variable domain reads EAGVTQFPSHSVIEKGQTVTLRCDPISGHDNLYWYRRVMGKEIKFLLHFVKESKQDESGMPNNRFLAERTGGTYSTLKVQPAELEDSGVYFCASSQGGPIYFGEGSWLTVV.

V gene TRBV4-2 combines with J gene TRBJ2-6; D uncertain. The CDR3 is 19 residues long. CDR1 and CDR2 from the germline V gene are LGHNA and YNFKEQ. V lost 5 bases to trimming and J lost 0 bases, with 20 bases between them. Here the CDR3 DNA reads TGTGCCAGCAGCTCAAGTACACAGCTCATAAACTCTGGGGCCAACGTCCTGACTTTC. Translating gives CASSSSTQLINSGANVLTF.

V usage is TRBV14 and J usage is TRBJ1-2; D unclear. This CDR3 has 15 amino acids. CDR1 is SGHDN, CDR2 FVKESK, per germline. V gave up 4 bases and J gave up 1 base, with 13 bases separating them. In DNA form, the CDR3 reads TGTGCCAGCAGCCCTTCCCCGGGCTTTAACTATGGCTACACCTTC. This sequence encodes CASSPSPGFNYGYTF. Together with reference TRBV14 and TRBJ1-2, the CDR3 gives the full variable domain: EAGVTQFPSHSVIEKGQTVTLRCDPISGHDNLYWYRRVMGKEIKFLLHFVKESKQDESGMPNNRFLAERTGGTYSTLKVQPAELEDSGVYFCASSPSPGFNYGYTFGSGTRLTVV.

A few counts support this clone. The chain uses TRBV5-1 and TRBJ2-1, with 10 bases identical to TRBD2. CDR3 length: 16 residues. After removal of 4 bases from V and 8 bases from J, the junction contained 12 bases not matched to a gene. Germline values: CDR1 SGHRS, CDR2 YFSETQ. The DNA for the CDR3 is TGCGCCAGCAGCCAAGAGCCTAGCGGGAGTGGCGATGAGCAGTTCTTC. It yields the protein CASSQEPSGSGDEQFF.

The V call is TRBV28, the J call TRBJ2-3; the D is unclear. This CDR3 comprises 14 residues. The germline CDR1 and CDR2 sequences are MDHEN and SYDVKM. Trimming shortened V by 2 bases and J by 2 bases, and 8 bases separated the two germline ends. CDR3 protein: CASSLGRTTDTQYF. Here the CDR3 DNA reads TGTGCCAGCAGTTTAGGCAGAACCACAGATACGCAGTATTTT.

In its sample, this clone was seen a few times. This rearrangement joins TRBV7-9 to TRBJ2-2; D is undetermined. The germline CDR1 and CDR2 sequences are SEHNR and FQNEAQ (reference sequence). The CDR3 sequence is 16 residues long. The V gene lost 2 bases and the J gene lost 1 base, with 11 bases spanning the gap. The CDR3 spells CASSLSTAENTGELFF. DNA for the CDR3: TGTGCCAGCAGCTTATCAACGGCAGAGAACACCGGGGAGCTGTTTTTT.

The V and J genes are TRBV5-1 and TRBJ2-1, with 14 bases aligning to TRBD2. CDR3 length equals 15 residues. Per germline, CDR1 SGHRS and CDR2 YFSETQ. The V segment lost 0 bases and the J segment 8 bases; nucleotides outside the gene matches: 1. The CDR3 loop reads CASSLVTSGRDEQFF. CDR3 sequence (DNA): TGCGCCAGCAGCTTGGTGACTAGCGGGAGGGATGAGCAGTTCTTC.

This sequence joins TRBV19 and TRBJ1-5; 8 nucleotides match TRBD1. CDR3 length equals 16 residues. Per germline, CDR1 LNHDA and CDR2 SQIVND (reference sequence). V lost 3 bases to trimming and J lost 3 bases; unmatched junction nucleotides: 7. This CDR3 is CASSIFGTGPNQPQHF. In DNA form, the CDR3 reads TGTGCCAGTAGTATCTTCGGGACAGGACCCAATCAGCCCCAGCATTTT.

The chain employs TRBV28 and TRBJ2-3, with 9 positions matching TRBD2. The CDR3 covers 16 residues. CDR1 and CDR2 from the germline V gene are MDHEN and SYDVKM. Trimming took 8 bases from V and 1 from J; bases not matched to a gene: 10. This chain's CDR3 is CASGNSAGGRTDTQYF. The CDR3 DNA is TGTGCCAGCGGCAACTCGGCGGGAGGGCGCACAGATACGCAGTATTTT.

The chain uses TRBV30 and TRBJ2-3, with 8 bases lining up with TRBD2. The germline CDR1 and CDR2 sequences are GTSNPN and SVGIG (reference sequence). The CDR3 totals 14 residues. V lost 2 bases to trimming and J lost 5 bases; unmatched junction nucleotides: 6. The CDR3 coding sequence is TGTGCCTGGAGTACAGGGACTAGTCTAGATACGCAGTATTTT. Protein: CAWSTGTSLDTQYF.

The genes are TRBV29-1 and TRBJ2-7; no definite D call. V was trimmed by 4 bases and J by 6 bases, leaving 13 bases between them. Germline V CDR1 and CDR2: SQVTM, ANQGSEA. This CDR3 has 12 amino acids. This CDR3 reads CSVVTSLLEQYF. CDR3 nucleotides: TGCAGCGTTGTCACAAGCCTGCTCGAGCAGTACTTC.